Presented here are 17 T cell receptor beta chains from one specimen sequenced in a study of spatial heterogeneity in lung cancer. This sample's time point: sample taken at primary tumor resection. Antigens for these TCRs are unknown. In TCRdb, the 5' RACE reads were re-called with MiXCR into one record per CDR3 protein. The sample lists some 7,800 distinct CDR3 sequences, under 15% occurring once. Findings and caveats of the study: One measure, the expanded intratumoral alpha and beta TCR count, tracked tumor mutation counts.

The sample was lung tumor tissue, taken at surgery. The origin of the receptors is a male donor with early-stage non-small cell lung cancer.

This clonotype occurred many times. This beta chain is a stray sequence in a library constructed for alpha chains; its clone size is not meaningful. The rearrangement joins TRBV20-1 to TRBJ2-3; the D is unclear. Trimming left V 6 bases short and J 0 bases short, with 4 bases between. CDR3 size: 11 residues. Looked up from germline, CDR1 is DFQATT and CDR2 is SNEGSKA (reference sequence). CDR3 coding DNA: TGCAGTGCCCCTAGCACAGATACGCAGTATTTT. The encoded protein is CSAPSTDTQYF.

This clonotype was detected only once. Since the library was made to target alpha chains, this beta chain is a stray read and its abundance is not meaningful. The gene calls are TRBV4-1 and TRBJ1-4; D is ambiguous. CDR1 is MGHRA, CDR2 YSYEKL, per germline. Between the trimmed V and J ends, which lost 1 base and 7 bases, there was a span of 22 bases. This CDR3 region has 18 residues. CDR3 in amino acids: CASSQVNLGWYSGEKLFF. The CDR3 DNA is TGCGCCAGCAGCCAAGTAAATCTGGGCTGGTATTCTGGTGAAAAACTGTTTTTT.

The table lists this clonotype with many counts. A library prepared for alpha chains yielded this beta chain as an off-target read; its size is of little meaning. CDR3 sequence reads: CASSLQQGTNVLTF. The CDR3 DNA reads TGTGCCAGCTCACTCCAACAGGGAACCAACGTCCTGACTTTC. V usage is TRBV18 and J usage is TRBJ2-6; D perhaps matches TRBD1 (6 bases). The V gene lost 4 bases and the J gene lost 8 bases, with 12 bases spanning the gap. The CDR3 loop spans 14 amino acids. The germline CDR1 and CDR2 sequences are KGHSH and LQKENI.

This clonotype was counted ten times or more. This beta chain lies outside the target of a library built for alpha chains; its clone size means little. The rearrangement links TRBV5-1 to TRBJ2-7; D possibly uses TRBD1 or TRBD2 (5 bases each). Germline V gene sequence: CDR1 SGHRS, CDR2 YFSETQ. This CDR3 region has 16 residues. Trimming took off 3 bases at V and 5 bases at J, with 21 bases between the two ends. The CDR3 sequence: CASSWGFGREMNEQYF. Here the CDR3 DNA reads TGCGCCAGCAGCTGGGGGTTTGGCAGGGAGATGAACGAGCAGTACTTC.

This clonotype came up many times. Because this beta chain is a stray read in a library intended to capture alpha chains, its abundance should not be given much weight. The chain joins TRBV5-1 to TRBJ2-3, with TRBD2 matching over 7 bases. The CDR3 is 15 residues long. CDR1 and CDR2 from the germline V gene are SGHRS and YFSETQ. J lost 5 bases, V lost 4 bases, and 10 bases had no gene match. CDR3 nucleotides: TGCGCCAGCAGCGGCGAGGGGACTAAGCAAGATACGCAGTATTTT. It specifies CASSGEGTKQDTQYF.

By sample fraction, this clonotype is medium-sized (0.01 to 0.1%). With the library built for alpha chains, this beta chain is off target and its frequency is not meaningful. The chain links TRBV7-9 to TRBJ2-7; 8 bases map to TRBD2. Germline loops: CDR1 SEHNR, CDR2 FQNEAQ (reference sequence). The V and J ends lost 3 bases and 6 bases, in that order; junction bases with no gene match: 10. The CDR3 sequence is 15 residues long. The CDR3 DNA sequence: TGTGCCAGCAGCTTTTCGCCGGGACTAGGAATCGAGCAGTACTTC. It is translated as CASSFSPGLGIEQYF.

This clonotype was observed many times. The size of this beta chain means little, since it is a stray read in a library made for alpha chains. The rearrangement joins TRBV7-9 to TRBJ1-1, with D uncertain. The V end lost 5 bases, the J end lost 7 bases, and 14 bases lay between the germline ends. The CDR3 contains 13 residues. CDR1 and CDR2 from the germline V gene are SEHNR and FQNEAQ (reference sequence). CDR3 in amino acids: CASSPHGEGEAFF. The CDR3 DNA reads as TGTGCCAGCAGCCCACATGGGGAAGGTGAAGCTTTCTTT.

Remarks on this clonotype: This beta chain is a stray sequence in a library constructed for alpha chains; its clone size is not meaningful. The rearrangement joins TRBV19 to TRBJ2-2; D not certain. The CDR3 consists of 14 residues. Germline V gene sequence: CDR1 LNHDA, CDR2 SQIVND (reference sequence). V was shortened by 3 bases and J by 7 bases, with 12 bases between the two germline ends. CDR3 nucleotides: TGTGCCAGTAGTATCAGACACAACGGCGGGGAGCTGTTTTTT. Translating gives CASSIRHNGGELFF.

With respect to this clonotype: A library made for alpha chains picked up this beta chain off target, so its size means little. This chain uses TRBV7-2 with TRBJ2-2, with a possible D match to TRBD1 (6 bases). V dropped 5 bases and J dropped 7 bases, with 17 bases sitting between them. Germline assignment: CDR1 SGHTA and CDR2 FQGNSA. This CDR3 has 15 amino acids. This CDR3 reads CASSALPGVIGELFF. In DNA form, the CDR3 reads TGTGCCAGCAGCGCCCTCCCAGGGGTAATCGGGGAGCTGTTTTTT.

This clonotype was recorded at least ten times. Because the library targeted alpha chains, this beta chain is an off-target read whose size means little. The chain couples TRBV6-1 to TRBJ1-5, with TRBD1 matching over 8 bases. This CDR3 contains 17 residues. The ends lost 2 bases at V and 1 base at J; junction bases unmatched: 7. The germline V gene has CDR1 MNHNS and CDR2 SASEGT. In DNA, the CDR3 is TGTGCCAGCAGTGAATGGGCTCGACAGGGGAGCAATCAGCCCCAGCATTTT. This codes for CASSEWARQGSNQPQHF.

In this sample, this clonotype is medium-sized (0.01 to 0.1%). For a library built for alpha chains, this beta chain is a stray read; little rests on its size. The CDR3 coding sequence is TGTGCCAGCCCCCCTAGCGGGAGGGCTGTTTCCAATGAGCAGTTCTTC. It is translated as CASPPSGRAVSNEQFF. The chain links TRBV6-1 to TRBJ2-1; 12 bases agree with TRBD2. The ends lost 8 bases at V and 6 bases at J; junction bases unmatched: 11. This CDR3 has 16 residues. The germline CDR1 and CDR2 sequences are MNHNS and SASEGT.

By share, this clonotype counts as medium-sized. This beta chain represents an off-target read in a library built for alpha chains; its size is of limited meaning. The genes are TRBV6-2 or TRBV6-3 and TRBJ2-5; TRBD1 agrees at 7 bases. CDR1 and CDR2 (germline): MNHEY, SVGEGT. Trimming took 5 bases from V and 2 from J; bases not matched to a gene: 14. The CDR3 is 17 residues long. The CDR3 protein is CASSPGTEFTRQETQYF. In DNA, the CDR3 is TGTGCCAGCAGTCCCGGGACAGAATTTACCCGACAAGAGACCCAGTACTTC.

Relative to its sample, this clonotype is large. This beta chain appears as a stray read in a library generated for alpha chains; its size is not informative. The chain uses TRBV18 and TRBJ1-1, with 7 bases lining up with TRBD1. V gave up 4 bases and J gave up 6 bases; unmatched junction bases: 5. In germline, CDR1 is KGHSH, CDR2 LQKENI. The CDR3 extends over 13 amino acids. CDR3: CASSQDRSAEAFF. The CDR3 region has the DNA TGTGCCAGCTCACAGGACAGGAGCGCTGAAGCTTTCTTT. The entire variable domain, with the rest obtained from reference TRBV18 and TRBJ1-1, is as follows: NAGVMQNPRHLVRRRGQEARLRCSPMKGHSHVYWYRQLPEEGLKFMVYLQKENIIDESGMPKERFSAEFPKEGPSILRIQQVVRGDSAAYFCASSQDRSAEAFFGQGTRLTVV.

This clonotype showed up many times. This beta chain slipped into a library made for alpha chains as a stray read, so its size is not meaningful. The chain has TRBV3-1 and TRBJ1-2; D unresolved. V lost 1 base, J lost 4 bases, and 10 bases lay in between. Germline assignment: CDR1 LGHDT and CDR2 YNNKEL (reference sequence). There are 14 residues in the CDR3. The DNA of the CDR3 is TGTGCCAGCAGCCAAGCGGGGAAACGCTATGGCTACACCTTC. Translated, it gives CASSQAGKRYGYTF.

This clonotype is categorized as medium-sized (0.01 to 0.1%). Since it is a stray read in a library aimed at alpha chains, this beta chain has a size that is not meaningful. V and J are TRBV28 and TRBJ1-5; D perhaps matches TRBD1 (5 bases). The CDR3 has 15 amino acids. Germline V gene sequence: CDR1 MDHEN, CDR2 SYDVKM. The ends were cut back, 3 bases at V and 5 bases at J, with 14 bases in the middle. This CDR3 reads CASSFIDEGYQPQHF. Written as DNA, the CDR3 is TGTGCCAGCAGTTTCATCGATGAGGGGTATCAGCCCCAGCATTTT. The full variable domain, completed using reference TRBV28 and TRBJ1-5, is DVKVTQSSRYLVKRTGEKVFLECVQDMDHENMFWYRQDPGLGLRLIYFSYDVKMKEKGDIPEGYSVSREKKERFSLILESASTNQTSMYLCASSFIDEGYQPQHFGDGTRLSIL.

By its share, this clonotype is medium-sized. Since it is a stray read in a library aimed at alpha chains, this beta chain has a size that is not meaningful. The V and J genes are TRBV18 and TRBJ2-5; weak D call: TRBD1 (5 bases). V shed 0 bases and J shed 1 base, with 18 bases lying between them. Germline V gene sequence: CDR1 KGHSH, CDR2 LQKENI. There are 18 residues in the CDR3. CDR3 DNA sequence: TGTGCCAGCTCACCACCGTCAGCAGGGAACCATTTCCAAGAGACCCAGTACTTC. It specifies CASSPPSAGNHFQETQYF. The entire variable domain, with the rest obtained from reference TRBV18 and TRBJ2-5, is as follows: NAGVMQNPRHLVRRRGQEARLRCSPMKGHSHVYWYRQLPEEGLKFMVYLQKENIIDESGMPKERFSAEFPKEGPSILRIQQVVRGDSAAYFCASSPPSAGNHFQETQYFGPGTRLLVL.

This clonotype is medium-sized in the sample. Since it is a stray read in a library aimed at alpha chains, this beta chain has a size that is not meaningful. The rearrangement joins TRBV5-1 to TRBJ2-3; D might be TRBD2 (5 bases). Germline CDR1 SGHRS, CDR2 YFSETQ. V was pared by 2 bases and J by 0 bases, with 13 bases between. This CDR3 spans 16 amino acids. Here the CDR3 DNA reads TGCGCCAGCAGCTTACTTCCGGGATCTAGCACAGATACGCAGTATTTT. Protein: CASSLLPGSSTDTQYF.